This paragraph covers one T cell receptor (beta chain) sequence. The source of the sample is a study of long-term antiretroviral therapy in people with HIV. The CDR3 is 13 residues long. V was cut by 5 bases and J by 3 bases, with 11 bases left in between. Germline loops: CDR1 SGHVS, CDR2 FQNEAQ. Survey level was the resolution at which the v3.0 immunoSEQ assay ran. Method: immunoSEQ multiplex PCR; TCRdb's copy keeps in-frame clones and lacks some. The table records 35,000 to 55,000 clones, around 96% of them present only once. The gene calls are TRBV7-8 and TRBJ2-7; possibly TRBD1 for D (6 bases). The specimen comprised unsorted PBMCs, sampled 3.7 years after starting antiretroviral therapy. The clonotype originates from a woman aged 45-60 years with HIV. The CDR3 sequence is CASSPGQLYEQYF. In DNA form, the CDR3 reads TGTGCCAGCAGCCCCGGACAGCTCTACGAGCAGTACTTC.